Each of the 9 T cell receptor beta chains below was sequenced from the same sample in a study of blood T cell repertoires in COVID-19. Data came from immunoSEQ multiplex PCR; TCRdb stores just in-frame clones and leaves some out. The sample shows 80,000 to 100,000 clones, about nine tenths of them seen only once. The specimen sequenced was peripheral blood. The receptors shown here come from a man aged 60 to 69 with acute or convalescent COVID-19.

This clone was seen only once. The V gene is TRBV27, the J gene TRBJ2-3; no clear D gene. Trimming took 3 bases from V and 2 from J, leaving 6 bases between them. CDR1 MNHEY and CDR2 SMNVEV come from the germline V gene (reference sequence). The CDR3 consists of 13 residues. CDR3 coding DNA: TGTGCCAGCAGTTTCTCGTTCACAGATACGCAGTATTTT. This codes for CASSFSFTDTQYF.

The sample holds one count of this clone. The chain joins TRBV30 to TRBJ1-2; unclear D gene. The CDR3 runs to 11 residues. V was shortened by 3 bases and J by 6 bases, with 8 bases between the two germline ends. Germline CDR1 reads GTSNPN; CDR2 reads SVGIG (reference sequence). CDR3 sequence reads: CAWRRLDGYTF. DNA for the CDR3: TGTGCCTGGAGGAGACTGGATGGCTACACCTTC.

CDR3 nucleotide sequence: TGTGCCAGTAGTATCCTAACCGACAATCAGCCCCAGCATTTT. It codes for CASSILTDNQPQHF. The chain combines TRBV19 with TRBJ1-5; D ambiguous. Germline assignment: CDR1 LNHDA and CDR2 SQIVND (reference sequence). This CDR3 comprises 14 residues. The V gene lost 3 bases and the J gene lost 3 bases, with 9 bases spanning the gap. The full variable domain, its missing parts supplied by reference TRBV19 and TRBJ1-5, is DGGITQSPKYLFRKEGQNVTLSCEQNLNHDAMYWYRQDPGQGLRLIYYSQIVNDFQKGDIAEGYSVSREKKESFPLTVTSAQKNPTAFYLCASSILTDNQPQHFGDGTRLSIL.

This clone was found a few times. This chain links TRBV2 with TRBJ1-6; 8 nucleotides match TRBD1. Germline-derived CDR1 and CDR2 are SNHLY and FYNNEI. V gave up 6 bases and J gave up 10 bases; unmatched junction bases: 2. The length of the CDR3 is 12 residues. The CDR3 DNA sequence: TGTGCCAGCAGAGACAGGGGATCACCCCTCCACTTT. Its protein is CASRDRGSPLHF.

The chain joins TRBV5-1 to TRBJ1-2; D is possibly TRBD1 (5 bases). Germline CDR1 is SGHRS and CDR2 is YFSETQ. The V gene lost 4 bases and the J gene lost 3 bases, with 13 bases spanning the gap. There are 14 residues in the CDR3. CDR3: CASSPWGDDYGYTF. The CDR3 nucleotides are TGCGCCAGCAGCCCCTGGGGGGACGACTATGGCTACACCTTC.

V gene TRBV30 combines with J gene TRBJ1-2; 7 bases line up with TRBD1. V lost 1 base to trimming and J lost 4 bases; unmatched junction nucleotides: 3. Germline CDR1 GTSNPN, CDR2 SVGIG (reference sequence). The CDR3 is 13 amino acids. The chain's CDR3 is CAWSATGAYGYTF. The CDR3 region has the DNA TGTGCCTGGAGTGCTACAGGGGCCTATGGCTACACCTTC.

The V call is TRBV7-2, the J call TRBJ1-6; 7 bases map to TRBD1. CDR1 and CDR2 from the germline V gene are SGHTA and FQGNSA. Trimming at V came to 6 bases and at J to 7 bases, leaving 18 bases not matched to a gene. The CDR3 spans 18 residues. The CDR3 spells CASSFPPGGIGRNSPLHF. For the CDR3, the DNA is TGTGCCAGCAGTTTCCCACCAGGGGGAATCGGAAGGAATTCACCCCTCCACTTT. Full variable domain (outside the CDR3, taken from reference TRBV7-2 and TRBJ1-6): GAGVSQSPSNKVTEKGKDVELRCDPISGHTALYWYRQSLGQGLEFLIYFQGNSAPDKSGLPSDRFSAERTGGSVSTLTIQRTQQEDSAVYLCASSFPPGGIGRNSPLHFGNGTRLTVT.

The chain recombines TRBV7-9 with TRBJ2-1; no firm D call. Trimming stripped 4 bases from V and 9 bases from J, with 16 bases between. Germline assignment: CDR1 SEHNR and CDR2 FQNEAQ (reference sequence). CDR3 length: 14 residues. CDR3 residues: CASSYRYQAGEQFF. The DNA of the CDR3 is TGTGCCAGCAGCTATCGATACCAGGCTGGTGAGCAGTTCTTC.

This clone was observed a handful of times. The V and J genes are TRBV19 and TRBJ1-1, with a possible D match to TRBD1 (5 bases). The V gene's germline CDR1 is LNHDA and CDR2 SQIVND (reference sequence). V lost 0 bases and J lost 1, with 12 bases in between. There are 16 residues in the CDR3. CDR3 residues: CASSIDRAASNTEAFF. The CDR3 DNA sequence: TGTGCCAGTAGTATAGACAGGGCAGCCTCGAACACTGAAGCTTTCTTT.